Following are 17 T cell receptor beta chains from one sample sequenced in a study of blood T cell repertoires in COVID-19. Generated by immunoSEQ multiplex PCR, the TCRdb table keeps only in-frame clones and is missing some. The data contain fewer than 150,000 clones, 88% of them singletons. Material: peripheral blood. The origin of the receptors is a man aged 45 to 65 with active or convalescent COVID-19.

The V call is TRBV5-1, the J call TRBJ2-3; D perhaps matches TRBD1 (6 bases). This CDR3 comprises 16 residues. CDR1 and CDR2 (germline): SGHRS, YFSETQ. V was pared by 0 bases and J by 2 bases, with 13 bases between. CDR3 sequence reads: CASSLDGQLHTDTQYF. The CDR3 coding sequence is TGCGCCAGCAGCTTGGATGGACAGTTGCACACAGATACGCAGTATTTT.

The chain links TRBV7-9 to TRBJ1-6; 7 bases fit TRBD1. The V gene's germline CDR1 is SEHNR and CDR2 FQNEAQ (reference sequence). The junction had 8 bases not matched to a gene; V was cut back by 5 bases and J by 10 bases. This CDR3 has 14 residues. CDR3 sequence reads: CASSPPGGYSPLHF. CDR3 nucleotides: TGTGCCAGCAGCCCCCCAGGGGGGTACTCACCCCTCCACTTT.

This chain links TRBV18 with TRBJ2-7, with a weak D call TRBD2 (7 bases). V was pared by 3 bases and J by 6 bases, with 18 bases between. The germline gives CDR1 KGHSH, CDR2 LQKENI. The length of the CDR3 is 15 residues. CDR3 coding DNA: TGTGCCAGCTCACCGAATGAGGGGGGGGGCTCCGAGCAGTACTTC. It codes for CASSPNEGGGSEQYF.

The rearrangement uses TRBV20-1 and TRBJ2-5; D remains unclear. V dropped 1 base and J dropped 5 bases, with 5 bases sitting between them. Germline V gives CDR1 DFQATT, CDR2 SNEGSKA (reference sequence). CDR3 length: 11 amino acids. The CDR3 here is CSARVMETQYF. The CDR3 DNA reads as TGCAGTGCTAGAGTTATGGAGACCCAGTACTTC.

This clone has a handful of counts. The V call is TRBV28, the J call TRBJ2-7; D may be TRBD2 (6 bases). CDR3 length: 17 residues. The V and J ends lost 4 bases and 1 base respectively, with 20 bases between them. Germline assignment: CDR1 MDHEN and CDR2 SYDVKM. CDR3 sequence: CASSSGPGEGISYEQYF. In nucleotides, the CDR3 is TGTGCCAGCAGTTCAGGGCCGGGGGAAGGTATATCCTACGAGCAGTACTTC.

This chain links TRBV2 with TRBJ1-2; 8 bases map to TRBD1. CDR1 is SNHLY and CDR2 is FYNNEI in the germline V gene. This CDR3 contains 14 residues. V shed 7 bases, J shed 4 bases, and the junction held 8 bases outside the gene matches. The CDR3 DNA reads TGTGCCAGCACCTACAGGGGGTCGTCCTATGGCTACACCTTC. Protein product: CASTYRGSSYGYTF. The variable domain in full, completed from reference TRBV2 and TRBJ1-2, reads EPEVTQTPSHQVTQMGQEVILRCVPISNHLYFYWYRQILGQKVEFLVSFYNNEISEKSEIFDDQFSVERPDGSNFTLKIRSTKLEDSAMYFCASTYRGSSYGYTFGSGTRLTVV.

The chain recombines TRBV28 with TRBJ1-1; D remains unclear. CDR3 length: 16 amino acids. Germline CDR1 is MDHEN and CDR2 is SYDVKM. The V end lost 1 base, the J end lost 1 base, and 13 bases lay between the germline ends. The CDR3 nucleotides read TGTGCCAGCAGTTTATCTGTTCGGGGAACGAACACTGAAGCTTTCTTT. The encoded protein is CASSLSVRGTNTEAFF.

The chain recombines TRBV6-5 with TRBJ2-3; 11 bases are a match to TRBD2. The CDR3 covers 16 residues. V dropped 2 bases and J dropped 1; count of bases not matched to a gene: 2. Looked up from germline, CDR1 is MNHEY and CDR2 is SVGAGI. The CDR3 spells CASSYETSGGTDTQYF. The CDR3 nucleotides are TGTGCCAGCAGTTACGAGACTAGCGGGGGCACAGATACGCAGTATTTT.

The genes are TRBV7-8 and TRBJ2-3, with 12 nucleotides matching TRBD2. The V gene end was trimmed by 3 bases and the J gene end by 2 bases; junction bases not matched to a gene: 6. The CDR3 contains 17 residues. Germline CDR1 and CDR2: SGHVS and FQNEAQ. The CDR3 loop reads CASSFSTSGSYTDTQYF. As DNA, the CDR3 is TGTGCCAGCAGCTTCTCGACTAGCGGGAGTTACACAGATACGCAGTATTTT.

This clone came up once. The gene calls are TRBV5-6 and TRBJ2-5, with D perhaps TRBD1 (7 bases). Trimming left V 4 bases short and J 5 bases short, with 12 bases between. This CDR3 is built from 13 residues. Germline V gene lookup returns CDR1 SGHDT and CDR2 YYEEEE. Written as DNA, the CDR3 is TGTGCCAGCAGCATGACAGGGACTGAGACCCAGTACTTC. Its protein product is CASSMTGTETQYF.

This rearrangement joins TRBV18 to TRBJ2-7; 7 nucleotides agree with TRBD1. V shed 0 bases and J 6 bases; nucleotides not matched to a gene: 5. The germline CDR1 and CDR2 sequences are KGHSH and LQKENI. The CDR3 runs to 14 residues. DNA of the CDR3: TGTGCCAGCTCACCACCGACAGGGATAGGCGAGCAGTACTTC. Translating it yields CASSPPTGIGEQYF.

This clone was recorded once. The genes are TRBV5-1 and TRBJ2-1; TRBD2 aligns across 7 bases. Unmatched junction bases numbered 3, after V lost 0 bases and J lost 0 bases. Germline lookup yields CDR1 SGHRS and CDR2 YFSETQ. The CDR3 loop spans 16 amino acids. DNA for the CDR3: TGCGCCAGCAGCTTGGAACTAGCGAGCTCCTACAATGAGCAGTTCTTC. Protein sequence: CASSLELASSYNEQFF.

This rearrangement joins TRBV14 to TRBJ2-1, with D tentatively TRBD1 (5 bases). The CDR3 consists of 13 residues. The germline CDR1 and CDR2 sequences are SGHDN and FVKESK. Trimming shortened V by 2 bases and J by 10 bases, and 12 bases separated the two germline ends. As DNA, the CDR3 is TGTGCCAGCAGCCAACTGGGGCGCAGGGAGCAGTTCTTC. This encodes CASSQLGRREQFF.

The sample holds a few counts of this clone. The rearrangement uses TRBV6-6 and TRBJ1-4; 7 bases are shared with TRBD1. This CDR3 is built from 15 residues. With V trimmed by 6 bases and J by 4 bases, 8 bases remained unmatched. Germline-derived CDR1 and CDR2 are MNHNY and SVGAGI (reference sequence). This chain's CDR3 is CASSSPRDSNEKLFF. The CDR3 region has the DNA TGTGCCAGCAGCTCCCCTAGGGACAGTAATGAAAAACTGTTTTTT.

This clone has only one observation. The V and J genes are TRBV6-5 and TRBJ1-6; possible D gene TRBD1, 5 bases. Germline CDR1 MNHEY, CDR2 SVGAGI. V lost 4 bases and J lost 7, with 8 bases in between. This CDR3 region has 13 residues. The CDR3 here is CASSFQGNSPLHF. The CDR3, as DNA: TGTGCCAGCAGTTTTCAGGGAAATTCACCCCTCCACTTT.

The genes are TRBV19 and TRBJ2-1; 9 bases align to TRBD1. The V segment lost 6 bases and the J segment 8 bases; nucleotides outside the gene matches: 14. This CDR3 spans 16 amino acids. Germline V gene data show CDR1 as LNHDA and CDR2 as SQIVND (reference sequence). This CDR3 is CASSFPGQGSGYEQFF. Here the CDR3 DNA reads TGTGCCAGTAGCTTTCCGGGACAGGGCTCGGGGTATGAGCAGTTCTTC.

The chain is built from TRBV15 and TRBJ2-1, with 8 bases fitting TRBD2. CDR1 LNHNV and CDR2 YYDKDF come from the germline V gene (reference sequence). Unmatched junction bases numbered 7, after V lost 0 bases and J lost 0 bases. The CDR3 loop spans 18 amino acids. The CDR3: CATSRDSGSGASYNEQFF. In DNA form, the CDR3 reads TGTGCCACCAGCAGAGATAGCGGTAGCGGGGCCTCCTACAATGAGCAGTTCTTC.